This TCR beta chain comes out of a study of liver allograft versus peripheral blood T cells. Whole-study context: A comparison was made between T cell receptor repertoires in transplanted livers and those in recipients' peripheral blood. Study-level results: Liver allograft and peripheral blood T cell receptor repertoires reportedly differed.

Germline-derived CDR1 and CDR2 are MDHEN and SYDVKM. The CDR3 runs 15 residues. One entry per CDR3 protein, called by TCRdb with MiXCR from the reads. Altogether about 12,000 distinct CDR3 sequences are present, approximately 30% being singletons, with the ten largest covering roughly 2.2%. As regards this clonotype: The antigen is not known. At one end, the junction sequence differs from germline, possibly due to a read error.

The rearrangement uses TRBV28 and TRBJ1-2, with D uncertain. This receptor was identified in a human patient who had a liver transplant. Some T cells could come from the graft donor. CDR3 residues: CASTVEKRRTYGYNF. CDR3 sequence (DNA): TGTGCCAGCACAGTGGAAAAAAGGAGAACCTATGGCTACAACTTC.